This TCR beta chain was identified during a study of cytomegalovirus exposure and HLA in healthy donors. General observations from the study: Usually a TCR sequence was rare, but some public TCRs were found in many donors. The study designated around 150 TCR beta chains cytomegalovirus-associated.

The V and J ends lost 1 base and 3 bases respectively, with 14 bases between them. The germline CDR1 and CDR2 sequences are SEHNR and FQNEAQ (reference sequence). The CDR3 is 16 amino acids. Points on this clone: As yet, its antigen is unknown.

Here immunoSEQ multiplex PCR was the method, and the copy in TCRdb shows in-frame clones only, minus some. The data show 55,000 to 75,000 clones, roughly 92% seen once. The receptor comes from a young man in good health and CMV-seropositive. The chain uses TRBV7-9 and TRBJ2-3; the D gene is possibly TRBD2 (5 bases). The sample comprised PBMCs. Here the CDR3 reads CASSLGSGKGTDTQYF. CDR3 in DNA: TGTGCCAGCAGCTTAGGTTCGGGGAAGGGAACAGATACGCAGTATTTT.